The clone carrying this TCR beta chain is a singleton in its sample. Its antigen remains unknown. The CDR3 has 15 residues. V gave up 4 bases and J gave up 7 bases, with 14 bases separating them. Germline assignment: CDR1 LGHNA and CDR2 YSLEER. The data were taken from a study of human T cells and chemical hapten exposure. During construction of the library, unique molecular identifiers were attached to individual cDNA molecules for quantitative, reproducible TCR counting. In the study's own analysis: A per-sample median of roughly 91,000 TCRs was observed, with a range of roughly 20,000 to 690,600. Each CDR3 protein gets one entry after TCRdb re-called the RACE reads with MiXCR. The V and J calls and clone size are TCRdb's, not the authors'. This table has around 99,000 distinct CDR3 sequences, around 12% appearing once. Regarding time point: patch test 1, 2 weeks after DPC sensitization. Treatment noted: therapeutic diphenylcyclopropenone sensitization with weekly scalp DPC.

General study points: Among TCRs, those above 1 in 1000 frequency were unaffected by DPC sensitization.

Here the sequenced sample was whole blood, taken in connection with sensitization to the hapten diphenylcyclopropenone (DPC). The rearrangement links TRBV4-3 to TRBJ1-6; D perhaps matches TRBD1 (5 bases). The sequence was obtained from a woman aged 40 to 55 with alopecia areata. Some clones in this sample may be carry-over from other donors' samples. The CDR3 DNA follows: TGCGCCAGCAGCCGGCTAACTGGGGGGAATTCACCCCTCCACTTT. This sequence encodes CASSRLTGGNSPLHF.